This TCR beta chain came from a study of T cell responses to AZD1222 COVID-19 vaccine. Study results and limitations: At 160-218 and 743-854, vaccine-associated CD4 TCRs were dominant, and they spanned spike.

This clone was recorded only once. The antigen is not known. The table came from immunoSEQ multiplex PCR; TCRdb's copy has only in-frame clones and leaves some out. Of 200,000 or so clones listed, approximately 91% were seen once; the top ten hold 0.99%. The sample in question was peripheral blood, obtained on day 0 of AZD1222 vaccination. This clonotype was sampled from an adult in good health.

The CDR3 is CASSQVTEAFF. The CDR3 region has the DNA TGTGCCAGCAGCCAGGTCACTGAAGCTTTCTTT. The J gene is TRBJ1-1, the V gene TRBV6-5, with D unclear. The V gene's germline CDR1 is MNHEY and CDR2 SVGAGI. Trimming left V 6 bases short and J 4 bases short, with 6 bases between. This CDR3 is 11 amino acids long.